The source of this T cell receptor beta chain is a study of blood T cell repertoires in COVID-19. Study information: PBMCs, B-cell-depleted T cells, or T cells were the source of the cDNA or gDNA that made up the material.

V shed 3 bases and J 3 bases; nucleotides not matched to a gene: 7. The CDR3 is 15 amino acids. CDR1 and CDR2 (germline): LGHNA, YSLEER. Study processing details: Amplification from reference gene primers served as the basis for estimated nucleated cell counts. Profiling relied on immunoSEQ multiplex PCR, and the TCRdb table lists in-frame clones only, not all of them. That table is the source of V, J and clone size, and D and trimming were worked out from the DNA. The sample gives over 80,000 clones, approximately 87% of which show up once; 15% to 20% is in the top ten. The TCR sequence derives from a human donor in a cohort sampled during active COVID-19. The V call is TRBV4-3, the J call TRBJ2-7, with 8 bases that match TRBD2. The material sequenced was peripheral blood. The CDR3 sequence: CASSHHRLASYEQYF. As DNA, the CDR3 is TGCGCCAGCAGCCATCACAGACTAGCGAGCTACGAGCAGTACTTC.